A single sample gave rise to the 8 T cell receptor beta chains below, sequenced in a study of blood T cells in healthy people across ages. A sample-barcoded 5' primer and a J-beta primer mix were used in a second PCR of roughly 7 to 12 cycles. TCRdb passed the 5' RACE reads through MiXCR, listing each CDR3 protein once. The sample holds about a million distinct CDR3 sequences; around 46% are singletons and the top ten take roughly 13%. The sample taken for sequencing was blood. All receptors come from a man between 25 and 39 years old in good health.

The chain joins TRBV6-6 to TRBJ1-1; D is possibly TRBD1 (5 bases). The germline V and J ends were trimmed by 6 bases and 1 base, with 18 bases remaining between them. The CDR3 consists of 16 residues. The germline V gene encodes CDR1 MNHNY and CDR2 SVGAGI (reference sequence). The CDR3 bases are TGTGCCAGCAGAAACCCTCGAGGGACGGGGAACACTGAAGCTTTCTTT. Amino acids: CASRNPRGTGNTEAFF.

This clonotype occurred a few times. V usage is TRBV7-2 and J usage is TRBJ1-2; D is uncertain. V was clipped by 3 bases and J by 0 bases, with 11 bases between them. This CDR3 is built from 15 residues. The germline gives CDR1 SGHTA, CDR2 FQGNSA. The chain's CDR3 is CASSFLGRSNYGYTF. The CDR3, as DNA: TGTGCCAGCAGCTTTCTAGGGCGATCTAACTATGGCTACACCTTC.

In this sample, this clonotype turned up a few times. V gene TRBV4-1 combines with J gene TRBJ1-1; maybe TRBD1 (5 bases). Germline V gives CDR1 MGHRA, CDR2 YSYEKL. The V end lost 5 bases, the J end lost 1 base, and 14 bases lay between the germline ends. CDR3 length: 15 residues. The DNA of the CDR3 is TGCGCCAGCAGCGCGTTGGGGGTTTCGAACACTGAAGCTTTCTTT. This translates into CASSALGVSNTEAFF.

This sequence joins TRBV5-8 and TRBJ2-5; 7 positions agree with TRBD1. This CDR3 spans 13 amino acids. J was trimmed by 7 bases and V by 4 bases; bases with no gene match: 7. The germline V gene has CDR1 SGHTS and CDR2 YDEGEE. The CDR3 region is CASSRDRAGTQYF. In nucleotides, the CDR3 is TGTGCCAGCAGCCGAGACAGGGCAGGGACCCAGTACTTC.

This chain joins TRBV7-8 and TRBJ2-3; TRBD1 is a possible D gene (5 bases). V was cut by 2 bases and J by 4 bases, with 16 bases left in between. Per the germline V gene, CDR1 is SGHVS and CDR2 is FQNEAQ. This CDR3 is built from 16 residues. CDR3 residues: CASSLNGAGTPDTQYF. The CDR3 coding sequence is TGTGCCAGCAGCTTAAATGGGGCAGGCACCCCAGATACGCAGTATTTT.

V is TRBV6-6 and J is TRBJ2-7, with TRBD1 matching over 7 bases. Germline CDR1 is MNHNY and CDR2 is SVGAGI (reference sequence). The CDR3 has 12 amino acids. Trimming took 7 bases from V and 5 from J; bases not matched to a gene: 5. CDR3 sequence reads: CASNDRANEQYF. CDR3 DNA sequence: TGTGCCAGCAACGACAGGGCAAACGAGCAGTACTTC.

The V and J genes are TRBV5-1 and TRBJ2-3; D gene uncertain. Trimming left V 5 bases short and J 0 bases short, with 7 bases between. Germline V gives CDR1 SGHRS, CDR2 YFSETQ. CDR3 size: 13 residues. CDR3: CASRGYSTDTQYF. CDR3 bases: TGCGCCAGCAGAGGATATAGCACAGATACGCAGTATTTT.

The rearrangement uses TRBV3-1 and TRBJ1-2; D is unclear. The V gene's germline CDR1 is LGHDT and CDR2 YNNKEL (reference sequence). The CDR3 sequence is 14 residues long. Between the trimmed V and J ends, which lost 0 bases and 4 bases, there was a span of 9 bases. The CDR3 loop is CASSQDNGSYGYTF. The CDR3 coding sequence is TGTGCCAGCAGCCAAGATAACGGGAGCTATGGCTACACCTTC.